This T cell receptor (beta chain) was identified during a study of T cell changes during pregnancy in multiple sclerosis (dated by TCRdb to the late 2010s). Regarding the research as a whole: Changes in the T cell repertoire over the course of pregnancy were examined in this study in women with multiple sclerosis.

Worth noting for this clone: It lacks a known antigen. The record has no base qualities; no much larger clone is one base away.

Library preparation was by the immunoSEQ multiplex PCR assay. The table was pulled from immuneACCESS by TCRdb, which kept in-frame rearrangements only. Such tables lose some clones; where checked, under half of the loss comes from unresolved V genes, and the rest has no known cause. For this sample the table gives about 46,000 clones, of which around 93% were detected only once. The ten largest clonotypes hold roughly 2.3% of the sample. Between the V and J ends, shortened by 4 bases and 0 bases respectively, the junction contains 9 bases. The germline V gene (reference sequence) specifies GTSNPN as CDR1 and SVGIG as CDR2. The CDR3 sequence holds 13 residues, the cysteine and phenylalanine included. Only CDR3 DNA remains: 39 bases, in frame from the first base.

The source was peripheral blood, collected in the third trimester of pregnancy. Rearrangement joined TRBV30 to TRBJ1-1; no D gene call is confident. This receptor was obtained from a female donor with multiple sclerosis, enrolled in a pregnancy study. The DNA reads as follows: TGTGCCTGGAATCGGCAGGTGAACACTGAAGCTTTCTTT. This sequence encodes CAWNRQVNTEAFF. The full variable domain, completed from the reference TRBV30 and TRBJ1-1 proteins outside the CDR3, reads SQTIHQWPATLVQPVGSPLSLECTVEGTSNPNLYWYRQAAGRGLQLLFYSVGIGQISSEVPQNLSASRPQDRQFILSSKKLLLSDSGFYLCAWNRQVNTEAFFGQGTRLTVV.